These 21 T cell receptor beta chains were all obtained from the same sample, sequenced in a study of human T cells and chemical hapten exposure. Time point specified: patch test 2, 6 weeks after DPC sensitization. Noted treatment: therapeutic diphenylcyclopropenone sensitization with weekly scalp DPC. TCRdb fed the RACE reads into MiXCR, producing one record per CDR3 protein. The sample consists of over 60,000 distinct CDR3 sequences, approximately 10% of them appearing once. The sequences come from whole blood, collected in connection with sensitization to the hapten diphenylcyclopropenone (DPC). The receptors stem from a woman aged 50 to 65 with alopecia areata. Some clones in this sample may be carry-over from other donors' samples.

The sample holds a few counts of this clonotype. An end of the junction differs from the germline gene, which may be a read error. V usage is TRBV7-6 and J usage is TRBJ1-3, with 11 bases aligning to TRBD1. There are 17 residues in the CDR3. The germline V gene encodes CDR1 SGHVS and CDR2 FNYEAQ. CDR3 loop: CVSSLSADRGHGNTIYF. The CDR3 DNA follows: TGTGTCAGCAGCCTGTCGGCGGACAGGGGGCATGGAAACACCATATATTTT.

This clonotype was observed many times. The V call is TRBV6-5, the J call TRBJ2-7; TRBD2 matches at 9 bases. Germline V gene data show CDR1 as MNHEY and CDR2 as SVGAGI. The CDR3 loop spans 15 amino acids. The junction had 12 bases not matched to a gene; V was cut back by 6 bases and J by 6 bases. The CDR3 DNA reads as TGTGCCAGCAGAAACCTGCTAGCGGGATTGAGCGAGCAGTACTTC. Its protein product is CASRNLLAGLSEQYF.

This clonotype has more than one count but fewer than ten. V is TRBV6-2 or TRBV6-3 and J is TRBJ2-1, with 10 positions matching TRBD2. CDR3 size: 20 residues. The V gene end was trimmed by 6 bases and the J gene end by 6 bases; junction bases not matched to a gene: 23. Germline V gives CDR1 MNHEY, CDR2 SVGEGT. The CDR3 DNA sequence: TGTGCCAGCAGACGCTCCGGGCTAGCGGGAGACCTATCCGCTTTCAATGAGCAGTTCTTC. It translates to CASRRSGLAGDLSAFNEQFF.

In its sample, this clonotype was seen many times. The chain recombines TRBV6-2 or TRBV6-3 with TRBJ1-1; 7 nucleotides align to TRBD1. This CDR3 has 16 amino acids. J was trimmed by 1 base and V by 0 bases; bases with no gene match: 5. Germline CDR1 and CDR2: MNHEY and SVGEGT. DNA of the CDR3: TGTGCCAGCAGTTACTCACCGGGACAGAGGAACACTGAAGCTTTCTTT. Translating it yields CASSYSPGQRNTEAFF.

This clonotype occurred many times. This rearrangement joins TRBV7-8 to TRBJ1-5; TRBD1 aligns across 7 bases. The ends lost 5 bases at V and 2 bases at J; junction bases unmatched: 6. CDR1 is SGHVS and CDR2 is FQNEAQ in the germline V gene. This CDR3 has 15 amino acids. This chain's CDR3 is CASSPGTAGNQPQHF. The CDR3 DNA reads as TGTGCCAGCAGCCCCGGGACAGCCGGCAATCAGCCCCAGCATTTT.

This clonotype appeared many times. V is TRBV5-1 and J is TRBJ2-5, with 11 bases lining up with TRBD2. The CDR3 length is 16 residues. Trimming cost V 4 bases and J 3 bases; bases outside gene matches: 8. CDR1 is SGHRS, CDR2 YFSETQ, per germline. CDR3 protein: CASSTGLAGPKETQYF. The CDR3 DNA sequence: TGCGCCAGCAGCACCGGACTAGCGGGCCCAAAAGAGACCCAGTACTTC. Based on the CDR3 plus reference TRBV5-1 and TRBJ2-5, the full variable domain is KAGVTQTPRYLIKTRGQQVTLSCSPISGHRSVSWYQQTPGQGLQFLFEYFSETQRNKGNFPGRFSGRQFSNSRSEMNVSTLELGDSALYLCASSTGLAGPKETQYFGPGTRLLVL.

The genes are TRBV28 and TRBJ1-5, with D perhaps TRBD1 (5 bases). The CDR3 extends over 15 amino acids. V dropped 5 bases and J dropped 3 bases, with 14 bases sitting between them. Looked up from germline, CDR1 is MDHEN and CDR2 is SYDVKM. Here the CDR3 DNA reads TGTGCCAGCAGTATACAGGTCGGGGACAATCAGCCCCAGCATTTT. This codes for CASSIQVGDNQPQHF. Complete variable domain (other parts from reference TRBV28 and TRBJ1-5): DVKVTQSSRYLVKRTGEKVFLECVQDMDHENMFWYRQDPGLGLRLIYFSYDVKMKEKGDIPEGYSVSREKKERFSLILESASTNQTSMYLCASSIQVGDNQPQHFGDGTRLSIL.

In its sample, this clonotype was seen many times. V and J are TRBV5-6 and TRBJ2-5; D call uncertain. Looked up from germline, CDR1 is SGHDT and CDR2 is YYEEEE. The germline V and J ends were trimmed by 0 bases and 0 bases, with 15 bases remaining between them. There are 17 residues in the CDR3. The CDR3 coding sequence is TGTGCCAGCAGCTTGGTCCCAGACCCGCTGTACCAAGAGACCCAGTACTTC. Amino acids: CASSLVPDPLYQETQYF.

The chain carries TRBV3-1 and TRBJ1-1; 7 nucleotides align to TRBD1. The CDR3 loop spans 18 amino acids. V was clipped by 4 bases and J by 0 bases; unmatched bases: 14. Germline assignment: CDR1 LGHDT and CDR2 YNNKEL (reference sequence). CDR3 sequence (DNA): TGTGCCAGCAGCCCCGACTATCCCCAGACAGGGCTGAACACTGAAGCTTTCTTT. It yields the protein CASSPDYPQTGLNTEAFF.

This clonotype was observed many times. This chain links TRBV29-1 with TRBJ1-1; D remains unclear. This CDR3 region has 11 residues. The germline gives CDR1 SQVTM, CDR2 ANQGSEA. With 7 bases removed from V and 0 bases from J, the gap between germline ends came to 6 bases. Here the CDR3 DNA reads TGCAGCGGGAGGGTGAACACTGAAGCTTTCTTT. Translating it yields CSGRVNTEAFF.

Regarding this clonotype: One end of the junction is discordant with germline, which a read error may explain. The V call is TRBV5-4, the J call TRBJ1-6; D unresolved. Germline-derived CDR1 and CDR2 are SGHNT and YYREEE (reference sequence). This CDR3 spans 15 amino acids. The CDR3 spells CASSLAGRVDSPLYF. CDR3 nucleotide sequence: TGTGCCAGCAGCTTGGCTGGCCGGGTAGATTCACCCCTCTACTTT.

This clonotype was recorded many times. The rearrangement uses TRBV18 and TRBJ1-6; D may be TRBD1 (6 bases). Germline V gives CDR1 KGHSH, CDR2 LQKENI. The CDR3 covers 19 residues. V was trimmed by 3 bases and J by 7 bases, leaving 25 bases between them. The CDR3 coding sequence is TGTGCCAGCTCACCCCGGAAGACTCAGGGGACTACACACAATTCACCCCTCCACTTT. Translated, it gives CASSPRKTQGTTHNSPLHF.

This clonotype was found many times. The chain couples TRBV12-3 or TRBV12-4 to TRBJ2-1; 11 nucleotides match TRBD2. J lost 7 bases, V lost 7 bases, and 9 bases had no gene match. The CDR3 spans 15 residues. CDR3 amino acids: CASTLAGGPGNEQFF. The CDR3 DNA follows: TGTGCCAGCACGTTAGCGGGAGGGCCGGGTAATGAGCAGTTCTTC.

This clonotype has a count of ten or more. Written as DNA, the CDR3 is TGTGCCAGCAGCCAAGATCGCGGACAGGGACAAGAGACCCAGTACTTC. Protein product: CASSQDRGQGQETQYF. The chain joins TRBV3-1 to TRBJ2-5, with 8 bases identical to TRBD1. The CDR3 consists of 16 residues. With 0 bases clipped from V and 2 bases from J, the junction kept 5 bases outside the gene matches. Per germline, CDR1 LGHDT and CDR2 YNNKEL (reference sequence).

This clonotype appeared a few times. The chain carries TRBV29-1 and TRBJ1-1; D not resolved. This CDR3 contains 11 residues. Germline V gives CDR1 SQVTM, CDR2 ANQGSEA. The V gene lost 6 bases and the J gene lost 4 bases, with 9 bases spanning the gap. The CDR3 sequence is CSVTISTEAFF. CDR3 nucleotides: TGCAGCGTAACTATCTCCACTGAAGCTTTCTTT.

This clonotype has a count of ten or more. The rearrangement joins TRBV12-5 to TRBJ1-5; D unclear. V lost 7 bases and J 8 bases, leaving 15 bases between the germline ends. Germline values: CDR1 LGHNT, CDR2 FRNRAP. This CDR3 has 13 amino acids. The CDR3 spells CASAKGLGEPQHF. The DNA of the CDR3 is TGTGCTAGTGCCAAAGGACTGGGCGAGCCCCAGCATTTT.

This clonotype was picked up many times. The chain uses TRBV3-1 and TRBJ2-7, with no clear D. Germline CDR1 reads LGHDT; CDR2 reads YNNKEL (reference sequence). The CDR3 totals 13 residues. Trimming cost V 2 bases and J 2 bases, with 7 bases left between them. CDR3 DNA: TGTGCCAGCAGCCAACTGGGGACCTACGAGCAGTACTTC. It translates to CASSQLGTYEQYF.

The rearrangement uses TRBV5-1 and TRBJ2-5, with D perhaps matching TRBD1 (7 bases). CDR1 is SGHRS and CDR2 is YFSETQ in the germline V gene. The CDR3 spans 14 residues. Trimming shortened V by 4 bases and J by 2 bases, and 12 bases separated the two germline ends. The CDR3 reads CASSPRGQQETQYF. The CDR3 DNA reads TGCGCCAGCAGCCCGCGGGGACAGCAAGAGACCCAGTACTTC. Full variable domain (outside the CDR3, taken from reference TRBV5-1 and TRBJ2-5): KAGVTQTPRYLIKTRGQQVTLSCSPISGHRSVSWYQQTPGQGLQFLFEYFSETQRNKGNFPGRFSGRQFSNSRSEMNVSTLELGDSALYLCASSPRGQQETQYFGPGTRLLVL.

This clonotype was found a few times. CDR3 residues: CASSEYRQANTEAFF. The CDR3 DNA reads TGTGCCAGCAGTGAATACAGACAGGCGAACACTGAAGCTTTCTTT. The chain combines TRBV6-1 with TRBJ1-1; weak D call: TRBD1 (6 bases). This CDR3 has 15 residues. The germline V gene encodes CDR1 MNHNS and CDR2 SASEGT. V gave up 2 bases and J gave up 1 base, with 11 bases separating them.

This clonotype has ten or more counts. This rearrangement joins TRBV5-4 to TRBJ2-1; 10 nucleotides line up with TRBD2. The CDR3 covers 13 residues. V shed 3 bases, J shed 7 bases, and the junction held 1 base outside the gene matches. Germline values: CDR1 SGHNT, CDR2 YYREEE (reference sequence). In DNA, the CDR3 is TGTGCCAGCAGCTCTAGCGGGAGTAATGAGCAGTTCTTC. Its protein product is CASSSSGSNEQFF.

The table lists this clonotype with a few counts. The V and J genes are TRBV12-3 or TRBV12-4 and TRBJ2-2; 10 nucleotides align to TRBD1. V was pared by 6 bases and J by 3 bases, with 4 bases of the junction left unmatched. The CDR3 spans 15 residues. The CDR3 DNA is TGTGCCAGCAGAACCGGGACAGGGGACACCGGGGAGCTGTTTTTT. It translates to CASRTGTGDTGELFF.